This T cell receptor beta chain was captured in a study of identical twins. General observations from the study: Analyses based on zero insertions could be partly confounded by invariant MAIT and iNKT cells. Recombination models fit unrelated individuals' TCR alpha sharing but underestimated twins'.

The V gene's germline CDR1 is MNHEY and CDR2 SMNVEV (reference sequence). The CDR3 runs to 15 residues. V was clipped by 9 bases and J by 0 bases, with 15 bases between them. All of the donors were Caucasians in good health. Remarks on this clonotype: Antigen: not known.

Template switching introduced a universal primer site, and the cDNA bore unique molecular identifiers. TCRdb re-analysed the 5' RACE reads in MiXCR, keeping a single row per CDR3 protein. Of over 250,000 distinct CDR3 sequences detected, 9.5% appear once; the ten largest clones hold 6% to 8.5%. The sample also formed part of further work on yellow fever vaccine responses in identical twins.

The chain employs TRBV27 and TRBJ2-1; either TRBD1 or TRBD2 may supply D (5 bases each). This clonotype was obtained from a woman aged 18-30 years in good health. The source material was CD8+ T cells sorted from blood. The CDR3 DNA reads as TGTGCCAGTCGGACGGGGCAGTACTCCTACAATGAGCAGTTCTTC. Protein: CASRTGQYSYNEQFF.